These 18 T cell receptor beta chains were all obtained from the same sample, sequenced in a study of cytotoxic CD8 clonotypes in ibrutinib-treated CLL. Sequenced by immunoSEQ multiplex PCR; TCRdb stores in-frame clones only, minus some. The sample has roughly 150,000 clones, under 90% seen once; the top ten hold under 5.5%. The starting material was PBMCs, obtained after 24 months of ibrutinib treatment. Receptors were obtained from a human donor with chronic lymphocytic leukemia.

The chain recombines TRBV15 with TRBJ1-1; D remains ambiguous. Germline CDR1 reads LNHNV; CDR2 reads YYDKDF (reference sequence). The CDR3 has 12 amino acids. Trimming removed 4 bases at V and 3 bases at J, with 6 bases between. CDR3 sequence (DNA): TGTGCCACCAGCACCGGGGACACTGAAGCTTTCTTT. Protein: CATSTGDTEAFF.

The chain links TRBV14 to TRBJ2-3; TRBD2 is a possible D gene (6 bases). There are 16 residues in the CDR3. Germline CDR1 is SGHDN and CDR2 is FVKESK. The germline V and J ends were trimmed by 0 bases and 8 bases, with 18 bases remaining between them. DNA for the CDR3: TGTGCCAGCAGCCAAGATCTGTGGAGGGGAGAGGTTACGCAGTATTTT. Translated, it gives CASSQDLWRGEVTQYF.

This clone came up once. The CDR3 is CASSVQGLNTGELFF. Written as DNA, the CDR3 is TGTGCCAGCAGTGTACAGGGACTCAACACCGGGGAGCTGTTTTTT. The V gene is TRBV2, the J gene TRBJ2-2; D possibly matches TRBD1 or TRBD2 (6 bases each). CDR1 and CDR2 from the germline V gene are SNHLY and FYNNEI. Trimming pared 4 bases from V and 2 bases from J, leaving 11 bases between. The CDR3 runs 15 residues.

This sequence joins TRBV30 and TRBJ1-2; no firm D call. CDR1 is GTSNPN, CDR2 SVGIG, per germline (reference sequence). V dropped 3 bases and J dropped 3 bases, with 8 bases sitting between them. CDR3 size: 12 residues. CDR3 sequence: CAWRVWDYGYTF. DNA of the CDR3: TGTGCCTGGAGGGTCTGGGACTATGGCTACACCTTC. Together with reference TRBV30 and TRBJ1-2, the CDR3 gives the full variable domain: SQTIHQWPATLVQPVGSPLSLECTVEGTSNPNLYWYRQAAGRGLQLLFYSVGIGQISSEVPQNLSASRPQDRQFILSSKKLLLSDSGFYLCAWRVWDYGYTFGSGTRLTVV.

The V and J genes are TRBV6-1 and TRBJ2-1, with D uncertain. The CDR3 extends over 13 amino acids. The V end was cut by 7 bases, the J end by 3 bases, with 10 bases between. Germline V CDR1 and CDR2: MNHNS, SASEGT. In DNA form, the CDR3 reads TGTGCCAGCACATTTGGCAGCTACAATGAGCAGTTCTTC. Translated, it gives CASTFGSYNEQFF.

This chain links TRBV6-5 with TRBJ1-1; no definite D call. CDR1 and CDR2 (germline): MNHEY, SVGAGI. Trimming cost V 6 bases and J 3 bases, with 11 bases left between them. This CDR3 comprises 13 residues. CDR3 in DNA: TGTGCCAGCAGGGGGTATTGGGACACTGAAGCTTTCTTT. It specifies CASRGYWDTEAFF.

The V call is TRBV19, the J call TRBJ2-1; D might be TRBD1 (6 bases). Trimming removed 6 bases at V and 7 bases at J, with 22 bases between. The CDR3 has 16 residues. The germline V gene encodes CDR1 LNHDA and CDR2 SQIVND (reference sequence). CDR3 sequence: CASRPTGLASRNEQFF. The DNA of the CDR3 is TGTGCCAGTAGACCCACAGGGTTGGCAAGTAGGAATGAGCAGTTCTTC.

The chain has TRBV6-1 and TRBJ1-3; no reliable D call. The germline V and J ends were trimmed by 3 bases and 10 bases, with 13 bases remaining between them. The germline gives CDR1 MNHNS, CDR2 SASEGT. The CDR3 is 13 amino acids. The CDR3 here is CASSEGWAHTIYF. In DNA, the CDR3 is TGTGCCAGCAGTGAGGGTTGGGCTCATACCATATATTTT.

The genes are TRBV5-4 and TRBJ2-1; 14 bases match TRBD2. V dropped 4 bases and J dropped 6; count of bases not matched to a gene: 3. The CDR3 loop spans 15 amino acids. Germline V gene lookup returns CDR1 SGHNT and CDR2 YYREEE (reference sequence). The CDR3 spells CASSQTSGGANEQFF. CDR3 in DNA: TGTGCCAGCAGCCAGACTAGCGGGGGGGCCAATGAGCAGTTCTTC.

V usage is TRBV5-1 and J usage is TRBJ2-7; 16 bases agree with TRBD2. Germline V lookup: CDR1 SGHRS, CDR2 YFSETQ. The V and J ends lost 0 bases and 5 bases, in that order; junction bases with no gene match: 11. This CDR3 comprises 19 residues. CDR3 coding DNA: TGCGCCAGCAGCTTGGTGGGACTAGCGGGAGGGTCTGATCGCCACGAGCAGTACTTC. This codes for CASSLVGLAGGSDRHEQYF.

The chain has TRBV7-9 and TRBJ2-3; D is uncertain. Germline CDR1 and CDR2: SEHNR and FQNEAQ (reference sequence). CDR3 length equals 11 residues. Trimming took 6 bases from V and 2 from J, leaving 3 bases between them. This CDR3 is CASSITDTQYF. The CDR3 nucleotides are TGTGCCAGCAGTATCACAGATACGCAGTATTTT.

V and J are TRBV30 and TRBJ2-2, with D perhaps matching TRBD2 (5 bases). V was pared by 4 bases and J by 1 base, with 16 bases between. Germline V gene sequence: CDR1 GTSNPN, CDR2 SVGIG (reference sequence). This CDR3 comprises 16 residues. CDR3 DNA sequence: TGTGCCTGGAATCAAATTGGTGGAGGGAACACCGGGGAGCTGTTTTTT. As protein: CAWNQIGGGNTGELFF.

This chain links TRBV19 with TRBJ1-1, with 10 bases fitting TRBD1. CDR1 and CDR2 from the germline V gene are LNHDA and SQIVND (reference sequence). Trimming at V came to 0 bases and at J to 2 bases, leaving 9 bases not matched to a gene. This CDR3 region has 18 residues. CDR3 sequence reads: CASSIDGWDRGGNTEAFF. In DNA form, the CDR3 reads TGTGCCAGTAGTATAGATGGTTGGGACAGGGGCGGTAACACTGAAGCTTTCTTT.

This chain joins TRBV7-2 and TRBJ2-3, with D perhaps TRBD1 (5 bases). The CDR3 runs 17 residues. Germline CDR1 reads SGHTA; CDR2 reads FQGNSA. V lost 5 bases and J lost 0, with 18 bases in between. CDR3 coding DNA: TGTGCCAGCAGCCTACATGGGGTAGGGGCTAGCACAGATACGCAGTATTTT. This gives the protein CASSLHGVGASTDTQYF.

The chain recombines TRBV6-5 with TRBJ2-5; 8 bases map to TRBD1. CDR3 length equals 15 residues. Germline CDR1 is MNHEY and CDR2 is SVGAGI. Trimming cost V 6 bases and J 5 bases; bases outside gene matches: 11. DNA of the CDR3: TGTGCCAGCAGGTCCGGGACAGGTAGCGTCGAGACCCAGTACTTC. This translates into CASRSGTGSVETQYF.

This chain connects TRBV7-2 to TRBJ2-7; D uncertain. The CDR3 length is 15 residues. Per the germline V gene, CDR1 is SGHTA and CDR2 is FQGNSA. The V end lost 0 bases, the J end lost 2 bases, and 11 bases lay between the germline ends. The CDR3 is CASSLARPVTYEQYF. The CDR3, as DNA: TGTGCCAGCAGCTTAGCTAGACCCGTCACCTACGAGCAGTACTTC.

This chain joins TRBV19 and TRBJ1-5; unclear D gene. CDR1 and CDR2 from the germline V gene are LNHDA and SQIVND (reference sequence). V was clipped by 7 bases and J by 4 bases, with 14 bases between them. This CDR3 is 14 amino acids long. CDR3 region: CASKSRGRNQPQHF. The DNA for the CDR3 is TGTGCCAGTAAAAGCCGCGGGCGAAATCAGCCCCAGCATTTT.

CDR3 in DNA: TGCGCCAGCAGCTCGGGCCAGACAGGGGGCATGAACACTGAAGCTTTCTTT. Its protein product is CASSSGQTGGMNTEAFF. The chain is built from TRBV5-1 and TRBJ1-1, with 10 bases lining up with TRBD1. J gave up 0 bases and V 3 bases, and 8 bases lay outside the gene matches. Germline values: CDR1 SGHRS, CDR2 YFSETQ. This CDR3 comprises 17 residues.